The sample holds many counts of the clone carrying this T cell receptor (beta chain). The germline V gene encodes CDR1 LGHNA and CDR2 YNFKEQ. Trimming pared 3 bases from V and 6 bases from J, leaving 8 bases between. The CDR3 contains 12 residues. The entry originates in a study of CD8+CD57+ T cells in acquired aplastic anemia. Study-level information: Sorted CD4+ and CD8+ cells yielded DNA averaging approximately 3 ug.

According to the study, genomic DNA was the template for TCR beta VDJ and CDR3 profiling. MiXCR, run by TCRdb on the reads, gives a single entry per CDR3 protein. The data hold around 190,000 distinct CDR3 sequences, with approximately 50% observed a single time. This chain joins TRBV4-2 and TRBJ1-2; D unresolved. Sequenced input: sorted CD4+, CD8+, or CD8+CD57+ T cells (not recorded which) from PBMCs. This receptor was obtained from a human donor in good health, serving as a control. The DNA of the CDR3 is TGTGCCAGCAGCCAGATAGGGAATGGCTACACCTTC. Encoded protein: CASSQIGNGYTF.